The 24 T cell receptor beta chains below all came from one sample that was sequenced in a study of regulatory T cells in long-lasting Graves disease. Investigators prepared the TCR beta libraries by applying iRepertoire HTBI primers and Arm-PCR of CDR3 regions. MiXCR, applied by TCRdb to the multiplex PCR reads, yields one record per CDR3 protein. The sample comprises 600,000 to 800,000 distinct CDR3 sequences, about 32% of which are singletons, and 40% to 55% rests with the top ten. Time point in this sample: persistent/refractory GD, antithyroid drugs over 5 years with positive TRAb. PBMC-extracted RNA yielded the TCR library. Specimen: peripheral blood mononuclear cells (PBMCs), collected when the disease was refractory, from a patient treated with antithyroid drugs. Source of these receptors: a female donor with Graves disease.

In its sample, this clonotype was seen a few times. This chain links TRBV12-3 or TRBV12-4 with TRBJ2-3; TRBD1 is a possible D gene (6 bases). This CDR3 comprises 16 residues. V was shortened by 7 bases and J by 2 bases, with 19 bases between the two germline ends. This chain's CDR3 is CASILDLGGYTDTQYF. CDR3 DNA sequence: TGTGCCAGCATTCTCGACCTAGGGGGTTACACAGATACGCAGTATTTT.

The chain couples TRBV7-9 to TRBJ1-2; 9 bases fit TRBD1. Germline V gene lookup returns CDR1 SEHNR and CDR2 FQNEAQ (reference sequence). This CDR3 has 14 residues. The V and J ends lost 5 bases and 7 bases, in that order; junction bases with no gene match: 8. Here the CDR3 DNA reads TGTGCCAGCAGCCCGGGACAGGGAAAATCTGGCTACACCTTC. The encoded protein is CASSPGQGKSGYTF.

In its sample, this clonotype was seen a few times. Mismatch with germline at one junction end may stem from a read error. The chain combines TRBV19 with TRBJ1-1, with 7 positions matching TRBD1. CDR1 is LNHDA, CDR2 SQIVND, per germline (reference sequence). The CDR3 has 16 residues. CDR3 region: CASSTPYRGRNPEAFF. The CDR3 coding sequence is TGTGCCAGTAGTACCCCTTACAGGGGAAGGAACCCTGAAGCTTTCTTT.

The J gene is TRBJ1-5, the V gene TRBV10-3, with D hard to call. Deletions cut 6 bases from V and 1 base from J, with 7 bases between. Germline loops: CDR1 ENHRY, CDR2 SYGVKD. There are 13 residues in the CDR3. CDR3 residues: CAISRQSNQPQHF. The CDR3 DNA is TGTGCCATCAGCCGTCAGAGCAATCAGCCCCAGCATTTT.

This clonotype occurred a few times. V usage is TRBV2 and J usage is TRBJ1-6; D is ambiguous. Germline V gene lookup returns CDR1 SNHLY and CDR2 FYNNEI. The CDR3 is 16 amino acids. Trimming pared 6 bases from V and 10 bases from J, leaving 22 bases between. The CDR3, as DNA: TGTGCCAGCAGAAATTCCGAGGGCGGCCTGGAGTCACCCCTCCACTTT. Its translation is CASRNSEGGLESPLHF.

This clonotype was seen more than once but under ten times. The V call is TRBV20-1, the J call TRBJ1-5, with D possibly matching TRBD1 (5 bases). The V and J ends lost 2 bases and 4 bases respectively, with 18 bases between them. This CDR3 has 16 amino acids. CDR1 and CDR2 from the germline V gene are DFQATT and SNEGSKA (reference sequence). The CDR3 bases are TGCAGTGCTAGACCGGGAGGGAGCGAGGGGAATCAGCCCCAGCATTTT. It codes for CSARPGGSEGNQPQHF.

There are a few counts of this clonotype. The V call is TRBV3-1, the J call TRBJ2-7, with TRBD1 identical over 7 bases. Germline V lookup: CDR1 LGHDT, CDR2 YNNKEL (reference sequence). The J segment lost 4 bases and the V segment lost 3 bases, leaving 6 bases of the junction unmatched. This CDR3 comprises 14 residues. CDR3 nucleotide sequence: TGTGCCAGCAGCCAGGGCGGACAGGAGTACGAGCAGTACTTC. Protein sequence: CASSQGGQEYEQYF.

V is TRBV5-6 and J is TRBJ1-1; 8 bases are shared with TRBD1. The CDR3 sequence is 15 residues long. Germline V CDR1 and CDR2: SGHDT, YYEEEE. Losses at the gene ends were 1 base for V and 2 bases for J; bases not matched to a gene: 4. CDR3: CASSLYGQGNTEAFF. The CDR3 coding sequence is TGTGCCAGCAGCTTGTACGGACAGGGCAACACTGAAGCTTTCTTT.

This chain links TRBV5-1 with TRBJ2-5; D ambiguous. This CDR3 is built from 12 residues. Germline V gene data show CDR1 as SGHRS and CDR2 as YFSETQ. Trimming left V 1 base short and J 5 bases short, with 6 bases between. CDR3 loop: CASSLSFETQYF. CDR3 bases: TGCGCCAGCAGCTTGTCCTTTGAGACCCAGTACTTC.

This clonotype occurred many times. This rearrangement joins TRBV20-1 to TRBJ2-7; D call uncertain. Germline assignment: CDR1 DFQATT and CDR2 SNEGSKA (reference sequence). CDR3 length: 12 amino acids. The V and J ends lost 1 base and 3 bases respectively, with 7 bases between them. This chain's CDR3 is CSARVSGYEQYF. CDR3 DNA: TGCAGTGCTAGAGTTTCGGGCTACGAGCAGTACTTC.

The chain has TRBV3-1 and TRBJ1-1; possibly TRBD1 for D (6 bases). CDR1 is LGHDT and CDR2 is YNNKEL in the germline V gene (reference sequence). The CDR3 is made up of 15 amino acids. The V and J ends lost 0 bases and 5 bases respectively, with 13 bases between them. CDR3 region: CASSQDGGRGTEAFF. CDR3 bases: TGTGCCAGCAGCCAAGATGGGGGGCGAGGTACTGAAGCTTTCTTT.

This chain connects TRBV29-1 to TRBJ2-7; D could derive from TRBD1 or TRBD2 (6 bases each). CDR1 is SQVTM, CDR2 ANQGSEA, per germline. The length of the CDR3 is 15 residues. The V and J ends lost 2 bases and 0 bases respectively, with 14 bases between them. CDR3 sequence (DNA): TGCAGCGTTGAATTAAGGGGGAGGACCTCCTACGAGCAGTACTTC. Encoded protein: CSVELRGRTSYEQYF.

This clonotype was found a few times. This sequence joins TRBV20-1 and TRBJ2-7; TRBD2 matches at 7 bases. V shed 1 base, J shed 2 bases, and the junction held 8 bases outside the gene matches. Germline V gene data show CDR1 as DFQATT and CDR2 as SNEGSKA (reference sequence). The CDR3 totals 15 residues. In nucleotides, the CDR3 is TGCAGTGCTAGAGGGGGGGGACTTAGACCCTACGAGCAGTACTTC. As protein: CSARGGGLRPYEQYF.

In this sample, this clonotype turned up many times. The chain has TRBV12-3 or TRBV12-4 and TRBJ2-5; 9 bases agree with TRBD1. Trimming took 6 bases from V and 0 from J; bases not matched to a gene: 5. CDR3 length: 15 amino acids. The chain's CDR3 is CASRLTGGYQETQYF. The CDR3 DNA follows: TGTGCCAGCAGATTGACAGGGGGATACCAAGAGACCCAGTACTTC.

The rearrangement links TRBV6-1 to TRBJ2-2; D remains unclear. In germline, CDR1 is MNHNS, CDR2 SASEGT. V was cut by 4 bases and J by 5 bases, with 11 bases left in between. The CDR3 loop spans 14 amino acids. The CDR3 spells CASSGSRRTGELFF. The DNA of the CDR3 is TGTGCCAGCAGTGGAAGTAGGAGAACCGGGGAGCTGTTTTTT.

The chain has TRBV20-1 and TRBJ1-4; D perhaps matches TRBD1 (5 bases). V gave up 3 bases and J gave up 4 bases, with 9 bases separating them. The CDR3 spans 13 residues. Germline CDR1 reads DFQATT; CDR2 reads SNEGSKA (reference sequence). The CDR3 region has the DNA TGCAGTGCTAGCCTGACAGTTAATGAAAAACTGTTTTTT. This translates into CSASLTVNEKLFF.

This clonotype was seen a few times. The CDR3 coding sequence is TGTGCCAGCAGCTTAGTAGCCGGAGGGCTGAGGGCCAACGTCCTGACTTTC. Amino acid sequence: CASSLVAGGLRANVLTF. V gene TRBV11-2 combines with J gene TRBJ2-6, with TRBD2 as a possible D gene (6 bases). V was cut by 1 base and J by 5 bases, with 15 bases left in between. Looked up from germline, CDR1 is SGHAT and CDR2 is FQNNGV. CDR3 size: 17 residues.

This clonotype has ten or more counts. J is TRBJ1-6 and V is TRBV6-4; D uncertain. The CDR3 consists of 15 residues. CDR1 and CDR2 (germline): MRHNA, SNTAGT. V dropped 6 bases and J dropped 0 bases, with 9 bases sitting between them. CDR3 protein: CASSEGGSYNSPLHF. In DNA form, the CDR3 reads TGTGCCAGCAGCGAAGGTGGCTCCTATAATTCACCCCTCCACTTT.

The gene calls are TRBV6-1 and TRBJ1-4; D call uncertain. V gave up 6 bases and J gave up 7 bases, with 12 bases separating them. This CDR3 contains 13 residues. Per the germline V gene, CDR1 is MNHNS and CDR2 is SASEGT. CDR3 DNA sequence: TGTGCCAGCAGCCGTTGGATGGGTGAAAAACTGTTTTTT. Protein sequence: CASSRWMGEKLFF.

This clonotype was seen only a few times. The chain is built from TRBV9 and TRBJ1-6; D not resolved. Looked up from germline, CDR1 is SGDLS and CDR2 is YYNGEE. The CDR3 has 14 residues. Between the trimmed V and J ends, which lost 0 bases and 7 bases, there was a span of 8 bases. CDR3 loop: CASSVAMINSPLHF. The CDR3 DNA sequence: TGTGCCAGCAGCGTAGCGATGATAAATTCACCCCTCCACTTT.

CDR3 sequence reads: CASSGTLNSPLHF. Written as DNA, the CDR3 is TGTGCCAGCAGCGGGACACTCAATTCACCCCTCCACTTT. The chain couples TRBV6-1 to TRBJ1-6; the D gene is possibly TRBD1 (6 bases). The CDR3 is 13 residues long. CDR1 and CDR2 (germline): MNHNS, SASEGT. The V and J ends lost 6 bases and 7 bases respectively, with 10 bases between them.

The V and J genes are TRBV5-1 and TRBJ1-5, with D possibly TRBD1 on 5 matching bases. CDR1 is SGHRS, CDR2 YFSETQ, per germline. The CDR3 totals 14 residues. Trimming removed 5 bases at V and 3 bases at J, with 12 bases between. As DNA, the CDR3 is TGCGCCAGCAGGCCCGACAGTTACAATCAGCCCCAGCATTTT. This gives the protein CASRPDSYNQPQHF. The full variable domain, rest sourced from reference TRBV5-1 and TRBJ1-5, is KAGVTQTPRYLIKTRGQQVTLSCSPISGHRSVSWYQQTPGQGLQFLFEYFSETQRNKGNFPGRFSGRQFSNSRSEMNVSTLELGDSALYLCASRPDSYNQPQHFGDGTRLSIL.

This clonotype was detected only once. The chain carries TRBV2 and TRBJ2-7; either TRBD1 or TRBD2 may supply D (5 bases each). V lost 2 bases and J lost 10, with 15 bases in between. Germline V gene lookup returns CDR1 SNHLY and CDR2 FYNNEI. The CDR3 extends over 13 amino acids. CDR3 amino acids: CASSERGRVLQYF. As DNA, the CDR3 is TGTGCCAGCAGTGAACGGGGCCGGGTGCTTCAGTACTTC.

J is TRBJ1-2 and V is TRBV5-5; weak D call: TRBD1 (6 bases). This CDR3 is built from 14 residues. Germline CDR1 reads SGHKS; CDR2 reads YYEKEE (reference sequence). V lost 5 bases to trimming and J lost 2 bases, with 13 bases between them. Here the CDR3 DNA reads TGTGCCAGCAGGATACAGGGTCAGAACTATGGCTACACCTTC. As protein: CASRIQGQNYGYTF.